This entry is about one T cell receptor (beta chain). Mismatch with germline at one junction end may stem from a read error. Germline V gene sequence: CDR1 LNHNV, CDR2 YYDKDF (reference sequence). The CDR3 spans 14 residues. In TCRdb, the 5' RACE reads were re-called with MiXCR into one record per CDR3 protein. The sample has around 52,000 distinct CDR3 sequences, 25% to 35% seen once; the top ten hold 3% to 3.5%. V and J are TRBV15 and TRBJ2-7; D unresolved. This clonotype was obtained from a female donor with breast cancer. Specimen: tumor-infiltrating memory CD4+ T cells sorted from the breast tumor. The subset denotes: memory CD4+ T cells, CD4+CD45RO+CD25-. The CDR3 DNA sequence: TGTGCCATCAGCAGAGGTACAGACTCCTACGAGCAGTACTTC. Protein: CAISRGTDSYEQYF.